Presented here are 30 T cell receptor beta chains from one specimen sequenced in a study of blood T cell repertoires in COVID-19. Assay used: immunoSEQ multiplex PCR; TCRdb lists only in-frame clones, some missing. The table lists roughly 76,000 clones, roughly 85% of them singletons. Sequencing was performed on peripheral blood. Receptor source: a woman in her 70s with acute or convalescent COVID-19.

This clone was seen a single time. The chain has TRBV20-1 and TRBJ2-2, with D uncertain. V was clipped by 3 bases and J by 0 bases, with 8 bases between them. The CDR3 spans 14 residues. Germline V gene lookup returns CDR1 DFQATT and CDR2 SNEGSKA (reference sequence). CDR3 residues: CSASFAANTGELFF. In nucleotides, the CDR3 is TGCAGTGCTAGTTTCGCGGCGAACACCGGGGAGCTGTTTTTT.

This chain links TRBV15 with TRBJ1-5, with D possibly being TRBD1 (5 bases). V was pared by 4 bases and J by 0 bases, with 13 bases between. The CDR3 sequence is 16 residues long. Looked up from germline, CDR1 is LNHNV and CDR2 is YYDKDF (reference sequence). CDR3 loop: CATSTQPGHSNQPQHF. CDR3 in DNA: TGTGCCACCAGCACCCAACCAGGACATAGCAATCAGCCCCAGCATTTT.

The chain joins TRBV5-1 to TRBJ1-1, with 7 nucleotides matching TRBD1. The CDR3 totals 14 residues. V lost 2 bases, J lost 1 base, and 2 bases stayed unmatched. Germline V gene sequence: CDR1 SGHRS, CDR2 YFSETQ. CDR3 sequence (DNA): TGCGCCAGCAGCTTAACAGGGGCGAACACTGAAGCTTTCTTT. Translating it yields CASSLTGANTEAFF.

This clone was counted between two and nine times. The rearrangement links TRBV21-1 to TRBJ2-3; the listed D gene, TRBD2, was not tested against the DNA. TRBV21-1 is deemed a pseudogene. The length of the CDR3 is 11 residues. The CDR3 region is CGGTSTDTQYF. The CDR3 nucleotides read TGCGGAGGGACCAGCACAGATACGCAGTATTTT.

This clone was seen more than once but under ten times. The rearrangement joins TRBV28 to TRBJ1-1; D is possibly TRBD1 (5 bases). The CDR3 is made up of 11 amino acids. From germline, CDR1 is MDHEN and CDR2 SYDVKM. V lost 5 bases and J lost 6, with 7 bases in between. This CDR3 reads CASSKGAEAFF. The CDR3 nucleotides are TGTGCCAGCAGTAAAGGGGCTGAAGCTTTCTTT. The variable domain in full, completed from reference TRBV28 and TRBJ1-1, reads DVKVTQSSRYLVKRTGEKVFLECVQDMDHENMFWYRQDPGLGLRLIYFSYDVKMKEKGDIPEGYSVSREKKERFSLILESASTNQTSMYLCASSKGAEAFFGQGTRLTVV.

V usage is TRBV29-1 and J usage is TRBJ1-1, with D uncertain. CDR1 SQVTM and CDR2 ANQGSEA come from the germline V gene. The CDR3 is 11 amino acids. Trimming stripped 7 bases from V and 4 bases from J, with 10 bases between. The CDR3: CSGQDTTEAFF. The CDR3 DNA is TGCAGCGGCCAAGACACCACTGAAGCTTTCTTT.

Only one count was recorded for this clone. The chain joins TRBV30 to TRBJ2-7; maybe TRBD2 (6 bases). The CDR3 sequence is 12 residues long. Trimming left V 2 bases short and J 6 bases short, with 11 bases between. Germline V lookup: CDR1 GTSNPN, CDR2 SVGIG (reference sequence). The CDR3 sequence is CAWSKTRFEQYF. The CDR3 DNA follows: TGTGCCTGGAGTAAGACTAGGTTCGAGCAGTACTTC.

This clone has only a few counts. The V gene is TRBV27, the J gene TRBJ1-4; 7 bases are a match to TRBD1. J lost 13 bases, V lost 1 base, and 6 bases had no gene match. The germline V gene encodes CDR1 MNHEY and CDR2 SMNVEV (reference sequence). The CDR3 is made up of 13 amino acids. The CDR3: CASSLYSQGLLFF. CDR3 nucleotides: TGTGCCAGCAGTTTATACTCACAGGGGTTACTGTTTTTT.

The chain combines TRBV2 with TRBJ2-7; 8 bases agree with TRBD2. J lost 2 bases, V lost 5 bases, and 8 bases had no gene match. This CDR3 is 15 amino acids long. Germline CDR1 reads SNHLY; CDR2 reads FYNNEI. The CDR3 sequence: CASSRSGRGTYEQYF. DNA for the CDR3: TGTGCCAGCAGTAGAAGCGGGAGAGGTACCTACGAGCAGTACTTC.

The genes are TRBV7-3 and TRBJ2-6, with TRBD1 as a possible D gene (6 bases). Germline V gene sequence: CDR1 SGHTA, CDR2 FQGTGA. The CDR3 runs to 16 residues. Trimming pared 5 bases from V and 2 bases from J, leaving 13 bases between. The CDR3 nucleotides are TGTGCCAGCAGCCCGCAGGCAGGGGCTGGGGCCAACGTCCTGACTTTC. Amino acid sequence: CASSPQAGAGANVLTF.

V usage is TRBV3-1 (or the pseudogene TRBV3-2) and J usage is TRBJ1-2, with no clear D. The CDR3 extends over 15 amino acids. Between the trimmed V and J ends, which lost 4 bases and 0 bases, there was a span of 12 bases. Germline V gives CDR1 LGHDT, CDR2 YNNKEL (reference sequence). The CDR3 here is CASSPVQTPNYGYTF. The CDR3 DNA sequence: TGTGCCAGCAGCCCAGTACAGACACCTAACTATGGCTACACCTTC.

The chain combines TRBV14 with TRBJ2-5, with TRBD2 identical over 9 bases. The CDR3 is 19 amino acids. The V gene end was trimmed by 8 bases and the J gene end by 4 bases; junction bases not matched to a gene: 23. CDR1 is SGHDN and CDR2 is FVKESK in the germline V gene. The CDR3 DNA reads as TGTGCCAGCCACGATTTTTCTCTGTCTCCCAAAGCGGGAGGAGAGACCCAGTACTTC. This gives the protein CASHDFSLSPKAGGETQYF.

The chain couples TRBV11-2 to TRBJ1-2; 7 positions agree with TRBD1. Trimming at V came to 0 bases and at J to 7 bases, leaving 2 bases not matched to a gene. Germline loops: CDR1 SGHAT, CDR2 FQNNGV. The CDR3 runs to 13 residues. For the CDR3, the DNA is TGTGCCAGCAGCTTAGATGAGGGGGCTGGCTACACCTTC. Its protein product is CASSLDEGAGYTF.

J is TRBJ2-5 and V is TRBV5-4; 8 positions agree with TRBD1. Per germline, CDR1 SGHNT and CDR2 YYREEE (reference sequence). V was clipped by 5 bases and J by 2 bases; unmatched bases: 5. This CDR3 spans 14 amino acids. The CDR3 spells CASSNRDRQETQYF. Written as DNA, the CDR3 is TGTGCCAGCAGTAACCGGGACAGGCAAGAGACCCAGTACTTC.

The chain combines TRBV30 with TRBJ1-5; 7 bases agree with TRBD1. The V gene's germline CDR1 is GTSNPN and CDR2 SVGIG (reference sequence). This CDR3 contains 13 residues. V dropped 2 bases and J dropped 7; count of bases not matched to a gene: 5. CDR3 residues: CAWSRQGTQPQHF. The DNA of the CDR3 is TGTGCCTGGAGTCGACAGGGAACCCAGCCCCAGCATTTT.

V gene TRBV18 combines with J gene TRBJ1-5; D unclear. The CDR3 consists of 14 residues. V was pared by 3 bases and J by 2 bases, with 8 bases between. Looked up from germline, CDR1 is KGHSH and CDR2 is LQKENI. The CDR3 spells CASSPRAGNQPQHF. The CDR3 DNA is TGTGCCAGCTCACCGAGGGCAGGCAATCAGCCCCAGCATTTT.

This chain links TRBV5-1 with TRBJ1-1; 9 nucleotides match TRBD1. This CDR3 is 14 amino acids long. The V gene's germline CDR1 is SGHRS and CDR2 YFSETQ. Trimming cost V 3 bases and J 6 bases; bases outside gene matches: 6. This chain's CDR3 is CASSSGQGRAEAFF. The CDR3 region has the DNA TGCGCCAGCAGCTCCGGACAGGGGCGGGCTGAAGCTTTCTTT.

The table lists this clone with a few counts. V gene TRBV5-1 combines with J gene TRBJ2-7; the match to TRBD2 covers 13 bases. The trim removed 2 bases at V and 6 bases at J, leaving 5 bases unmatched. The CDR3 contains 15 residues. Germline assignment: CDR1 SGHRS and CDR2 YFSETQ. The CDR3 DNA reads as TGCGCCAGCAGCTTACTAGCGGGAGGGCCAGGCGAGCAGTACTTC. It encodes CASSLLAGGPGEQYF.

The chain employs TRBV24-1 and TRBJ2-5; 10 bases are a match to TRBD2. Germline V gene data show CDR1 as KGHDR and CDR2 as SFDVKD. The CDR3 sequence is 14 residues long. J gave up 4 bases and V 9 bases, and 7 bases lay outside the gene matches. The CDR3: CATGLAGEAETQYF. In nucleotides, the CDR3 is TGTGCCACCGGTCTAGCGGGAGAGGCAGAGACCCAGTACTTC.

This clone was detected only a few times. The chain employs TRBV28 and TRBJ1-3; 10 bases fit TRBD1. Looked up from germline, CDR1 is MDHEN and CDR2 is SYDVKM. The CDR3 spans 17 residues. The junction had 9 bases not matched to a gene; V was cut back by 5 bases and J by 2 bases. The CDR3 here is CASSNPTGTGAGNTIYF. For the CDR3, the DNA is TGTGCCAGCAGTAATCCAACCGGGACAGGGGCTGGAAACACCATATATTTT.

This chain connects TRBV15 to TRBJ1-6; 8 bases are shared with TRBD1. CDR1 is LNHNV and CDR2 is YYDKDF in the germline V gene (reference sequence). The CDR3 extends over 13 amino acids. V shed 5 bases and J 10 bases; nucleotides not matched to a gene: 4. CDR3 amino acids: CATSSRQGSPLHF. The CDR3 nucleotides read TGTGCCACCAGCTCCCGACAGGGGTCACCCCTCCACTTT.

This clone was observed a few times. Since no conserved phenylalanine or tryptophan closes the CDR3, a read error is the likely cause. Because the CDR3's place on the DNA is in doubt, the DNA is left out and the CDR3 is given as listed by TCRdb. The rearrangement uses TRBV5-7 and TRBJ2-7; the listed D gene, TRBD1, was not tested against the DNA. TRBV5-7 is labeled an ORF, and its function is uncertain. The CDR3 region is 10 residues in length, termini included. This chain's CDR3 is CASSGGQGPI.

The rearrangement uses TRBV5-4 and TRBJ1-1; the match to TRBD1 covers 7 bases. This CDR3 has 14 residues. Trimming took 4 bases from V and 3 from J; bases not matched to a gene: 6. In germline, CDR1 is SGHNT, CDR2 YYREEE (reference sequence). In DNA, the CDR3 is TGTGCCAGCAGCGTTCAAGGGGGCTACACTGAAGCTTTCTTT. Translated: CASSVQGGYTEAFF.

The chain combines TRBV24-1 with TRBJ2-3; perhaps TRBD2 as D (6 bases). The germline V gene has CDR1 KGHDR and CDR2 SFDVKD. The V and J ends lost 1 base and 4 bases respectively, with 17 bases between them. CDR3 length: 17 residues. The CDR3 DNA follows: TGTGCCACCAGTGATTTCGGGAGAGGGCCGATCGCAGATACGCAGTATTTT. As protein: CATSDFGRGPIADTQYF.

The rearrangement uses TRBV27 and TRBJ1-4, with 10 bases lining up with TRBD1. J was trimmed by 8 bases and V by 5 bases; bases with no gene match: 5. The CDR3 is made up of 14 amino acids. Germline V gene sequence: CDR1 MNHEY, CDR2 SMNVEV (reference sequence). CDR3 in amino acids: CASSRQGAWEKLFF. The CDR3 DNA reads as TGTGCCAGCAGTAGACAGGGGGCATGGGAAAAACTGTTTTTT.

The gene calls are TRBV29-1 and TRBJ1-2; the D gene is possibly TRBD1 (6 bases). Trimming pared 6 bases from V and 8 bases from J, leaving 13 bases between. This CDR3 spans 11 amino acids. The germline CDR1 and CDR2 sequences are SQVTM and ANQGSEA. The CDR3 DNA reads as TGCAGCGTCGAGGACAGCATCGGCTACACCTTC. Its translation: CSVEDSIGYTF.

The rearrangement joins TRBV25-1 to TRBJ2-6; possibly TRBD1 for D (6 bases). V was trimmed by 3 bases and J by 0 bases, leaving 12 bases between them. Per the germline V gene, CDR1 is MGHDK and CDR2 is SYGVNS. This CDR3 is built from 17 residues. The CDR3 reads CASSDPDSPSGANVLTF. CDR3 nucleotides: TGTGCCAGCAGTGACCCGGACAGTCCCTCTGGGGCCAACGTCCTGACTTTC.

There are a few counts of this clone. DNA of the CDR3: TGTGCCAGCAGCCCTAGGGACTTTAACAATGAGCAGTTCTTC. It specifies CASSPRDFNNEQFF. The rearrangement uses TRBV5-5 and TRBJ2-1; tentative D call: TRBD2 (6 bases). The CDR3 runs to 14 residues. The V gene's germline CDR1 is SGHKS and CDR2 YYEKEE (reference sequence). V was clipped by 4 bases and J by 5 bases, with 13 bases between them.

This clone was seen only a few times. The chain joins TRBV18 to TRBJ1-5; possibly TRBD1 for D (5 bases). This CDR3 contains 14 residues. Germline CDR1 and CDR2: KGHSH and LQKENI. Trimming removed 1 base at V and 4 bases at J, with 8 bases between. Written as DNA, the CDR3 is TGTGCCAGCTCACCACGGGGCGGAAATCAGCCCCAGCATTTT. This codes for CASSPRGGNQPQHF.

The gene calls are TRBV19 and TRBJ2-1, with D unclear. The V gene's germline CDR1 is LNHDA and CDR2 SQIVND (reference sequence). The CDR3 spans 14 residues. The V end lost 5 bases, the J end lost 8 bases, and 16 bases lay between the germline ends. The CDR3 DNA reads as TGTGCCAGTAGTCTCCCCCCGGAGCAAGATGAGCAGTTCTTC. Translating it yields CASSLPPEQDEQFF.